This record looks at one TCR beta chain sequence and its context. Sequenced by immunoSEQ multiplex PCR; TCRdb stores in-frame clones only, minus some. The table lists about 110,000 clones, around 82% of them singletons. This sample was included in a study of cytomegalovirus exposure and HLA in healthy donors. The CDR3 length is 12 residues. Trimming took off 4 bases at V and 3 bases at J, with 8 bases between the two ends. Germline V gene lookup returns CDR1 SGHTS and CDR2 YDEGEE. The sequenced sample consisted of PBMCs. The TCR comes from a woman younger than 30 in good health and CMV-seronegative. The V call is TRBV5-8, the J call TRBJ2-7; D may be TRBD1 (5 bases). CDR3 residues: CASSVTDYEQYF. Here the CDR3 DNA reads TGTGCCAGCAGCGTGACAGACTACGAGCAGTACTTC.